This is a list of T cell receptor beta chains from one sample in a study of cytomegalovirus exposure and HLA in healthy donors. Sequencing used immunoSEQ multiplex PCR; TCRdb keeps in-frame clones, though not all of them. The table has approximately 170,000 clones, around 62% seen once. The source material was PBMCs. These receptors all come from a man aged 35-49 years in good health and CMV-seronegative. Each CDR3 is given with its conserved first and last residue. The D gene is left open where the match is weak. Rows may omit the clone size; those that give it use once, few, many or a size class.

size: NA; V: TRBV19; D: TRBD1; J: TRBJ1-5; DNA: TGTGCCAGTAGAGCACAGGGGGCGGGATGGCCCCAGCATTTT; CDR3: CASRAQGAGWPQHF
size: few; V: TRBV5-1; D: TRBD2; J: TRBJ2-7; DNA: TGCGCCAGCAGCCAGACTAGCGGGAGTTACTACGAGCAGTACTTC; CDR3: CASSQTSGSYYEQYF
size: NA; V: TRBV7-7; D: TRBD2; J: TRBJ2-7; DNA: TGTGCTAGCAGCTTTCTAGCGGGAGGGCGATACGAGCAGTACTTC; CDR3: CASSFLAGGRYEQYF
size: NA; V: TRBV7-2; D: TRBD2; J: TRBJ2-7; DNA: TGTGCCAGCAGCTCTAGCGGGACCTACGAGCAGTACTTC; CDR3: CASSSSGTYEQYF
size: few; V: TRBV10-3; D: TRBD2; J: TRBJ2-3; DNA: TGTGCCATCAGTGAGTCAGCGGGAGGTACAGATACGCAGTATTTT; CDR3: CAISESAGGTDTQYF
size: NA; V: TRBV19; D: TRBD1; J: TRBJ1-2; DNA: TGTGCCAGTAGTATAGACCCTCGACAGGGCGACTATGGCTACACCTTC; CDR3: CASSIDPRQGDYGYTF
size: NA; V: TRBV30; D: NA; J: TRBJ1-6; DNA: TGTGCCCGGACCGGGGGAATGGATAATTCACCCCTCCACTTT; CDR3: CARTGGMDNSPLHF
size: NA; V: TRBV5-1; D: NA; J: TRBJ2-5; DNA: TGCGCCAGCAGCCCTTCCCAAGAGACCCAGTACTTC; CDR3: CASSPSQETQYF
size: NA; V: TRBV5-5; D: TRBD2; J: TRBJ2-1; DNA: TGTGCCAGCAGCTCAACCGGACTAGCGGGAGTCAATGAGCAGTTCTTC; CDR3: CASSSTGLAGVNEQFF
size: NA; V: TRBV27; D: NA; J: TRBJ2-5; DNA: TGTGCCAGCAGTTTGAACGGACTCCTAAGGGAGACCCAGTACTTC; CDR3: CASSLNGLLRETQYF
size: NA; V: TRBV19; D: TRBD1; J: TRBJ1-5; DNA: TGTGCCAGTAGTGGGACAGGGGGCCAGCAGCCCCAGCATTTT; CDR3: CASSGTGGQQPQHF
size: few; V: TRBV2; D: NA; J: TRBJ2-7; DNA: TGTGCCAGCAGGCCACTAGGGAACAGTTACTCCTACGAGCAGTACTTC; CDR3: CASRPLGNSYSYEQYF
size: NA; V: TRBV11-2; D: NA; J: TRBJ2-1; DNA: TGTGCCAGCAGCACCCAGGCGAGCAGTGAGCAGTTCTTC; CDR3: CASSTQASSEQFF
size: NA; V: TRBV15; D: NA; J: TRBJ2-5; DNA: TGTGCCACCTTCGGGGGTACAAGAGACGCCCAGTACTTC; CDR3: CATFGGTRDAQYF
size: NA; V: TRBV2; D: TRBD1; J: TRBJ1-6; DNA: TGTGCCAGCAGTGAAGTTTTACAGGGGGCTTCACCCCTCCACTTT; CDR3: CASSEVLQGASPLHF
size: NA; V: TRBV13; D: TRBD1; J: TRBJ2-7; DNA: TGTGCCAGCAGCTTCCGGGACAGGCCTTACGAGCAGTACTTC; CDR3: CASSFRDRPYEQYF
size: NA; V: TRBV28; D: NA; J: TRBJ2-3; DNA: TGTGCCAGCAGTTCGACTTGGCTCGGGGATACGCAGTATTTT; CDR3: CASSSTWLGDTQYF
size: many; V: TRBV15; D: TRBD2; J: TRBJ2-7; DNA: TGTGCCACCAGCAGACAGACTAGCGGGTCCTACGAGCAGTACTTC; CDR3: CATSRQTSGSYEQYF
size: once; V: TRBV19; D: NA; J: TRBJ1-2; DNA: TGTGCCAGTACCATAGGAGTCCTGGGTAACTATGGCTACACCTTC; CDR3: CASTIGVLGNYGYTF
size: NA; V: TRBV6-4; D: NA; J: TRBJ1-1; DNA: TGTGCCAGCTCCCTAGCGGGGAACACTGAAGCTTTCTTT; CDR3: CASSLAGNTEAFF
size: few; V: TRBV5-1; D: NA; J: TRBJ1-2; DNA: TGCGCCAGCAGCATACCTTCAACGGGGGACTATGGCTACACCTTC; CDR3: CASSIPSTGDYGYTF
size: NA; V: TRBV29-1; D: NA; J: TRBJ1-3; DNA: TGCAGCGCCGCTCGGGGTACCTCTGGAAACACCATATATTTT; CDR3: CSAARGTSGNTIYF
size: few; V: TRBV27; D: TRBD1; J: TRBJ2-5; DNA: TGTGCCAGCAGACCCGGGACAGGGGATGGAGAGACCCAGTACTTC; CDR3: CASRPGTGDGETQYF
size: NA; V: TRBV21-1; D: NA; J: TRBJ2-5; DNA: TGTGCCAGCAGCAGCGGACTTAGGGACAGGGGGGAGACCCAGTACTTC; CDR3: CASSSGLRDRGETQYF
size: NA; V: TRBV9; D: TRBD2; J: TRBJ2-3; DNA: TGTGCCAGCAGCCCTCCGGGACTAGCGGGTCAGGATACGCAGTATTTT; CDR3: CASSPPGLAGQDTQYF
size: NA; V: TRBV6-4; D: TRBD2; J: TRBJ2-7; DNA: TGTGCCAGCAGTGGACTAGCGGGCGAGCAGTACTTC; CDR3: CASSGLAGEQYF
size: NA; V: TRBV15; D: NA; J: TRBJ2-2; DNA: TGTGCCACCAGCAGAGGGGCGGGTCCGAACACCGGGGAGCTGTTTTTT; CDR3: CATSRGAGPNTGELFF
size: NA; V: TRBV6-6; D: TRBD2; J: TRBJ2-7; DNA: TGTGCCAGCAGTGGGCGGACTAGCGGGGACTACGAGCAGTACTTC; CDR3: CASSGRTSGDYEQYF
size: NA; V: TRBV7-9; D: NA; J: TRBJ2-5; DNA: TGTTCCAGCAGCTTAGCGTTTGACTTCGTGGAGACCCAGTACTTC; CDR3: CSSSLAFDFVETQYF
size: NA; V: TRBV11-2; D: NA; J: TRBJ1-3; DNA: TGTGCCAGCAGCTTCGGCGGGCTCTATTCTGGAAACACCATATATTTT; CDR3: CASSFGGLYSGNTIYF
size: NA; V: TRBV11-2; D: TRBD1; J: TRBJ2-7; DNA: TGTGCCAGCAGCCGTCGGACAGGGCGAAACTCCTACGAGCAGTACTTC; CDR3: CASSRRTGRNSYEQYF
size: NA; V: TRBV7-7; D: TRBD2; J: TRBJ2-1; DNA: TGTGCTAGCAGCTTAGCGGGGGGGGAAGGGGAGCAGTTCTTC; CDR3: CASSLAGGEGEQFF
size: NA; V: TRBV15; D: NA; J: TRBJ2-7; DNA: TGTGCCACCAGCACTATTTCTAGATTCCACGAGCAGTACTTC; CDR3: CATSTISRFHEQYF
size: NA; V: TRBV11-2; D: NA; J: TRBJ1-1; DNA: TGTGCCAGCAGCTTAAGTGGGAGGGGCACTGAAGCTTTCTTT; CDR3: CASSLSGRGTEAFF
size: NA; V: TRBV7-2; D: NA; J: TRBJ2-5; DNA: TGTGCCAGCAGGGAGGCGGAGACCCAGTACTTC; CDR3: CASREAETQYF
size: NA; V: TRBV6-5; D: NA; J: TRBJ1-1; DNA: TGTGCCAGCAGTTACCGGGAGAGCACTGAAGCTTTCTTT; CDR3: CASSYRESTEAFF
size: NA; V: TRBV6-1; D: TRBD1; J: TRBJ1-1; DNA: TGTGCCAGCAGTGAAGGGACAGGGAGGAGTGTCACTGAAGCTTTCTTT; CDR3: CASSEGTGRSVTEAFF
size: NA; V: TRBV6-1; D: NA; J: TRBJ1-2; DNA: TGTGCCAGCAGTGAGATCCTTAGCTATGGCTACACCTTC; CDR3: CASSEILSYGYTF
size: NA; V: TRBV19; D: NA; J: TRBJ1-5; DNA: TGTGCCAGTAGTATAAATACTCGGCCCCAGCATTTT; CDR3: CASSINTRPQHF
size: few; V: TRBV5-4; D: NA; J: TRBJ2-3; DNA: TGTGCCAGCAGCTTGCCTAGCACAGATACGCAGTATTTT; CDR3: CASSLPSTDTQYF
size: few; V: TRBV2; D: NA; J: TRBJ1-2; DNA: TGTGCCAGCACCCGTGACAGCACCTATGGCTACACCTTC; CDR3: CASTRDSTYGYTF
size: once; V: TRBV18; D: TRBD2; J: TRBJ2-3; DNA: TGTGCCAGCTCACCAAGACTAGCGGGGGCTAGCACAGATACGCAGTATTTT; CDR3: CASSPRLAGASTDTQYF
size: NA; V: TRBV25-1; D: TRBD2; J: TRBJ2-7; DNA: TGTGCCAGCAGTCTGACTAGCGGGAGTTACGAGCAGTACTTC; CDR3: CASSLTSGSYEQYF
size: few; V: TRBV5-1; D: TRBD1; J: TRBJ1-4; DNA: TGCGCCAGCAGTTTCGACAGGGCCGAGAAACTGTTTTTT; CDR3: CASSFDRAEKLFF
size: NA; V: TRBV25-1; D: NA; J: TRBJ2-2; DNA: TGTGCCAGCAGCCACAGAGACACCGGGGAGCTGTTTTTT; CDR3: CASSHRDTGELFF
size: NA; V: TRBV27; D: NA; J: TRBJ2-7; DNA: TGTGCCAGCAGTTTAAATCCCCCCGGGACACCCTACGAGCAGTACTTC; CDR3: CASSLNPPGTPYEQYF
size: NA; V: TRBV7-9; D: NA; J: TRBJ1-6; DNA: TGTGCCAGCCTTACGCGACAGGCCCCCCAAAAGTCACCCCTCCACTTT; CDR3: CASLTRQAPQKSPLHF
size: NA; V: TRBV9; D: NA; J: TRBJ2-1; DNA: TGTGCCAGCAGCGACCACAGATTTGGGTCGGCCCATGAGCAGTTCTTC; CDR3: CASSDHRFGSAHEQFF
size: NA; V: TRBV14; D: TRBD1; J: TRBJ2-3; DNA: TGTGCCAGCAGCCAACTAACAGGGGGCTTTGATACGCAGTATTTT; CDR3: CASSQLTGGFDTQYF
size: NA; V: TRBV6-6; D: NA; J: TRBJ1-2; DNA: TGTGCCAGCAGTTACCCCGCGGGCCCCACTAACTATGGCTACACCTTC; CDR3: CASSYPAGPTNYGYTF
size: few; V: TRBV6-5; D: NA; J: TRBJ2-3; DNA: TGTGCCAGCAGTTACACTAACACAGATACGCAGTATTTT; CDR3: CASSYTNTDTQYF
size: NA; V: TRBV18; D: TRBD2; J: TRBJ2-7; DNA: TGTGCCAGCTCACCAGGACTAGCGGGAGGGGTAGAGCAGTACTTC; CDR3: CASSPGLAGGVEQYF